Below are 27 T cell receptor beta chains sequenced from a single sample in a study of blood T cells in healthy people across ages. Primers used in a second PCR of about 6 to 11 cycles were a sample-barcoded 5' primer and a J-beta primer mix. Each CDR3 protein gets one entry after TCRdb re-called the 5' RACE reads with MiXCR. The data show over a million distinct CDR3 sequences, with approximately 59% seen just once and 5% to 7% held by the top ten. Sequencing used blood. These receptor sequences come from a man aged 18 to 30 in good health.

The rearrangement joins TRBV4-3 to TRBJ2-5; 8 bases are shared with TRBD1. The CDR3 extends over 15 amino acids. Germline CDR1 is LGHNA and CDR2 is YSLEER. Unmatched junction bases numbered 5, after V lost 1 base and J lost 4 bases. The CDR3 reads CASSQVAGGVETQYF. DNA for the CDR3: TGCGCCAGCAGCCAAGTAGCAGGGGGCGTAGAGACCCAGTACTTC.

The J gene is TRBJ2-7, the V gene TRBV30, with D tentatively TRBD2 (5 bases). In germline, CDR1 is GTSNPN, CDR2 SVGIG (reference sequence). This CDR3 spans 13 amino acids. V lost 7 bases and J 4 bases, leaving 17 bases between the germline ends. The CDR3 region has the DNA TGTGCCTACCTCGCCGGGATACCATACGAGCAGTACTTC. The encoded protein is CAYLAGIPYEQYF.

V is TRBV27 and J is TRBJ2-1, with 8 bases lining up with TRBD2. Germline V gene sequence: CDR1 MNHEY, CDR2 SMNVEV (reference sequence). Trimming took 3 bases from V and 8 from J; bases not matched to a gene: 6. The CDR3 runs to 14 residues. Here the CDR3 reads CASSLREENYEQFF. The CDR3 DNA sequence: TGTGCCAGCAGTTTGCGGGAGGAGAACTATGAGCAGTTCTTC.

Written as DNA, the CDR3 is TGTGCCAGCACTACCGGTTTTCGGTTCGACGAGCAGTACTTC. This sequence encodes CASTTGFRFDEQYF. The chain recombines TRBV12-3 or TRBV12-4 with TRBJ2-5; D is undetermined. TRBJ2-7 explains the end of the DNA better; the J call may be wrong. This CDR3 contains 14 residues.

This chain joins TRBV7-6 and TRBJ2-7; the D gene is possibly TRBD1 (6 bases). Germline CDR1 and CDR2: SGHVS and FNYEAQ. CDR3 length: 13 residues. V gave up 8 bases and J gave up 2 bases, with 13 bases separating them. CDR3 in DNA: TGTGCCAGCGGGCAAGGGGACACCTACGAGCAGTACTTC. This sequence encodes CASGQGDTYEQYF.

The sample holds a few counts of this clonotype. The chain is built from TRBV29-1 and TRBJ2-7; 13 bases align to TRBD2. The germline V gene encodes CDR1 SQVTM and CDR2 ANQGSEA. With V trimmed by 6 bases and J by 3 bases, 8 bases remained unmatched. CDR3 length: 15 residues. The CDR3 DNA reads as TGCAGCGTGCCGGGACTAGCGGGAAACATCTACGAGCAGTACTTC. Amino acids: CSVPGLAGNIYEQYF.

V usage is TRBV20-1 and J usage is TRBJ2-3; 9 bases are shared with TRBD2. V was clipped by 4 bases and J by 4 bases; unmatched bases: 12. The germline gives CDR1 DFQATT, CDR2 SNEGSKA (reference sequence). CDR3 size: 16 residues. The CDR3 sequence: CSATYPASGTADTQYF. In DNA form, the CDR3 reads TGCAGTGCTACCTACCCGGCTAGCGGGACCGCAGATACGCAGTATTTT.

As regards this clonotype: The junction departs from the called germline gene at one end, perhaps through a read error. This chain joins TRBV7-9 and TRBJ2-6; the D gene is possibly TRBD1 (5 bases). Germline loops: CDR1 SEHNR, CDR2 FQNEAQ (reference sequence). The CDR3 runs 17 residues. The CDR3 sequence: CASSLAQESSGASVLTF. The DNA for the CDR3 is TGTGCCAGCAGCTTAGCCCAGGAGTCCTCTGGGGCCAGCGTCCTGACTTTC.

This clonotype turned up a few times. For the CDR3, the DNA is TGTGCCACCTCGACTAGCGACACTAGCACAGATACGCAGTATTTT. This sequence encodes CATSTSDTSTDTQYF. V usage is TRBV15 and J usage is TRBJ2-3; TRBD2 aligns across 8 bases. This CDR3 spans 15 amino acids. From germline, CDR1 is LNHNV and CDR2 YYDKDF (reference sequence). Germline trimming cut 8 bases from V and 0 bases from J; bases unmatched to any gene: 7. The complete variable domain, with remaining parts taken from reference TRBV15 and TRBJ2-3, reads DAMVIQNPRYQVTQFGKPVTLSCSQTLNHNVMYWYQQKSSQAPKLLFHYYDKDFNNEADTPDNFQSRRPNTSFCFLDIRSPGLGDTAMYLCATSTSDTSTDTQYFGPGTRLTVL.

This clonotype turned up a few times. This chain joins TRBV11-2 and TRBJ2-1; D is ambiguous. Germline lookup yields CDR1 SGHAT and CDR2 FQNNGV. V dropped 3 bases and J dropped 9 bases, with 9 bases sitting between them. This CDR3 has 12 amino acids. The CDR3 reads CASSLLVAEQFF. The CDR3 DNA reads TGTGCCAGCAGCTTGCTAGTGGCTGAGCAGTTCTTC.

This sequence joins TRBV5-1 and TRBJ2-4; unclear D gene. The length of the CDR3 is 18 residues. The V gene's germline CDR1 is SGHRS and CDR2 YFSETQ. Trimming stripped 0 bases from V and 1 base from J, with 17 bases between. CDR3 in amino acids: CASSLVPGSGPAKNIQYF. The CDR3, as DNA: TGCGCCAGCAGCTTGGTCCCCGGGTCGGGCCCGGCCAAAAACATTCAGTACTTC.

This clonotype has a handful of counts. Here the CDR3 reads CASSLAMRGEQYF. CDR3 coding DNA: TGTGCCAGCAGCTTAGCGATGAGGGGGGAGCAGTACTTC. The chain has TRBV7-2 and TRBJ2-5, with D perhaps assigned TRBD1 or TRBD2 (6 bases each). This CDR3 has 13 residues. V shed 0 bases and J shed 11 bases, with 13 bases lying between them. Per germline, CDR1 SGHTA and CDR2 FQGNSA. The whole variable domain, filled in from reference TRBV7-2 and TRBJ2-5, reads GAGVSQSPSNKVTEKGKDVELRCDPISGHTALYWYRQSLGQGLEFLIYFQGNSAPDKSGLPSDRFSAERTGGSVSTLTIQRTQQEDSAVYLCASSLAMRGEQYFGPGTRLLVL.

This clonotype showed up just once. V gene TRBV6-2 or TRBV6-3 combines with J gene TRBJ2-1; 8 nucleotides line up with TRBD2. The CDR3 covers 15 residues. Germline assignment: CDR1 MNHEY and CDR2 SVGEGT. Trimming removed 6 bases from V and 6 bases from J; junction bases left unmatched: 10. In DNA form, the CDR3 reads TGTGCCAGCAGCCTCCTCAGCGGGGGAGGCAATGAGCAGTTCTTC. It is translated as CASSLLSGGGNEQFF.

V is TRBV4-1 and J is TRBJ2-7, with 10 bases identical to TRBD2. CDR3 size: 15 residues. Losses at the gene ends were 0 bases for V and 3 bases for J; bases not matched to a gene: 2. Germline lookup yields CDR1 MGHRA and CDR2 YSYEKL. The CDR3 DNA reads TGCGCCAGCAGCCAAGAGAGGACTAGCGGCTACGAGCAGTACTTC. It is translated as CASSQERTSGYEQYF.

This clonotype turned up a few times. The rearrangement links TRBV7-2 to TRBJ2-7; D call uncertain. The CDR3 runs to 14 residues. Per the germline V gene, CDR1 is SGHTA and CDR2 is FQGNSA. Trimming took 5 bases from V and 2 from J, leaving 13 bases between them. The CDR3 sequence: CASSASNVAYEQYF. CDR3 nucleotide sequence: TGTGCCAGCAGCGCGAGCAACGTAGCCTACGAGCAGTACTTC.

This clonotype showed up just a few times. The chain is built from TRBV29-1 and TRBJ2-7, with a weak D call TRBD1 (6 bases). Germline CDR1 reads SQVTM; CDR2 reads ANQGSEA. V was pared by 3 bases and J by 0 bases, with 12 bases between. The CDR3 runs to 14 residues. The CDR3 bases are TGCAGCGTTGAGTTCATAGGGGGCTCCTACGAGCAGTACTTC. Translation: CSVEFIGGSYEQYF.

The chain links TRBV20-1 to TRBJ1-2; the D gene is possibly TRBD1 (6 bases). This CDR3 has 17 amino acids. Trimming took 3 bases from V and 4 from J, leaving 24 bases between them. From germline, CDR1 is DFQATT and CDR2 SNEGSKA (reference sequence). Here the CDR3 reads CSASREGERGSAYGYTF. CDR3 bases: TGCAGTGCTAGTCGGGAGGGGGAGAGGGGTTCCGCCTATGGCTACACCTTC.

The genes are TRBV3-1 and TRBJ2-4, with TRBD1 matching 8 bases. J was trimmed by 5 bases and V by 4 bases; bases with no gene match: 16. The CDR3 consists of 18 residues. CDR1 LGHDT and CDR2 YNNKEL come from the germline V gene (reference sequence). This CDR3 is CASSRQGLTESSQNIQYF. The CDR3, as DNA: TGTGCCAGCAGCCGACAGGGGCTGACGGAATCTAGCCAAAACATTCAGTACTTC.

The chain joins TRBV6-2 or TRBV6-3 to TRBJ2-1; 16 bases match TRBD2. Trimming cost V 10 bases and J 8 bases; bases outside gene matches: 8. Germline values: CDR1 MNHEY, CDR2 SVGEGT. CDR3 size: 15 residues. The CDR3 DNA sequence: TGTGCCACTGGGACTAGCGGGAGGGCCCCCGATGAGCAGTTCTTC. It yields the protein CATGTSGRAPDEQFF.

This chain joins TRBV4-1 and TRBJ1-2; D possibly corresponds to TRBD1 (5 bases). V lost 3 bases and J lost 2, with 7 bases in between. The germline V gene has CDR1 MGHRA and CDR2 YSYEKL. There are 13 residues in the CDR3. The CDR3 spells CASSQGDNYGYTF. Here the CDR3 DNA reads TGCGCCAGCAGCCAGGGGGACAACTATGGCTACACCTTC.

This clonotype came up a few times. The J gene is TRBJ2-1, the V gene TRBV7-2, with a weak D call TRBD2 (5 bases). Trimming took off 1 base at V and 5 bases at J, with 15 bases between the two ends. This CDR3 spans 16 amino acids. Germline CDR1 SGHTA, CDR2 FQGNSA. The CDR3 is CASSLGQRSKNNEQFF. In DNA, the CDR3 is TGTGCCAGCAGCTTAGGCCAGCGGTCAAAGAACAATGAGCAGTTCTTC. Full variable domain (outside the CDR3, taken from reference TRBV7-2 and TRBJ2-1): GAGVSQSPSNKVTEKGKDVELRCDPISGHTALYWYRQSLGQGLEFLIYFQGNSAPDKSGLPSDRFSAERTGGSVSTLTIQRTQQEDSAVYLCASSLGQRSKNNEQFFGPGTRLTVL.

V and J are TRBV3-1 and TRBJ2-3, with D uncertain. Trimming removed 3 bases at V and 4 bases at J, with 5 bases between. Germline loops: CDR1 LGHDT, CDR2 YNNKEL (reference sequence). The CDR3 is 12 amino acids. CDR3 loop: CASSQFADTQYF. In nucleotides, the CDR3 is TGTGCCAGCAGCCAGTTCGCAGATACGCAGTATTTT.

A remark on this clonotype: This sequence may be a read error, since a much larger clone differs from it by one base. The chain couples TRBV24-1 to TRBJ2-7; tentative D call: TRBD2 (6 bases). Trimming removed 5 bases from V and 1 base from J, with 20 bases in between. Looked up from germline, CDR1 is KGHDR and CDR2 is SFDVKD. CDR3 length: 17 amino acids. CDR3 loop: CATSGAHPGGVSYEQYF. The CDR3 DNA reads as TGTGCCACCAGTGGCGCTCACCCGGGCGGGGTATCCTACGAGCAGTACTTC.

The V gene is TRBV4-1, the J gene TRBJ2-5, with 9 bases that match TRBD2. After removal of 0 bases from V and 4 bases from J, the junction contained 3 bases not matched to a gene. This CDR3 is built from 15 residues. CDR1 is MGHRA and CDR2 is YSYEKL in the germline V gene. CDR3 loop: CASSQDRREGETQYF. DNA for the CDR3: TGCGCCAGCAGCCAAGATCGGCGGGAGGGAGAGACCCAGTACTTC.

The chain carries TRBV19 and TRBJ1-2; tentative D call: TRBD1 (5 bases). Trimming pared 8 bases from V and 0 bases from J, leaving 13 bases between. There are 14 residues in the CDR3. Germline V gene data show CDR1 as LNHDA and CDR2 as SQIVND (reference sequence). The CDR3 is CASARRDSNYGYTF. The CDR3 DNA reads TGTGCCAGTGCCCGGCGGGACTCTAACTATGGCTACACCTTC.

Only a few counts were recorded for this clonotype. The chain has TRBV20-1 and TRBJ1-1; D gene ambiguous. The CDR3 has 11 residues. Germline V CDR1 and CDR2: DFQATT, SNEGSKA (reference sequence). The V gene lost 0 bases and the J gene lost 10 bases, with 9 bases spanning the gap. The CDR3 DNA reads TGCAGTGCTAGAGACCCGTCAGGAGCTTTCTTT. Its protein product is CSARDPSGAFF.

This clonotype was counted only a few times. The gene calls are TRBV10-3 and TRBJ2-7, with D perhaps TRBD1 (5 bases). The CDR3 is 13 amino acids. Trimming pared 4 bases from V and 3 bases from J, leaving 10 bases between. The V gene's germline CDR1 is ENHRY and CDR2 SYGVKD. CDR3 sequence (DNA): TGTGCCATCAGTGTAAAGGGGTTCTACGAGCAGTACTTC. It is translated as CAISVKGFYEQYF.